A single TCR beta chain is shown here with its context. No antigen is known for it. Distinct nucleotide sequences in the sample also encode this CDR3. PCR used 60 Vbeta primers and 13 Jbeta primers. Clones were sequenced by immunoSEQ multiplex PCR, and TCRdb holds only the in-frame ones, with some missing. The profile shows 70,000 to 80,000 clones, 78% of them singletons. These data belong to a study of cytomegalovirus exposure and HLA in healthy donors. Study-wide results and limits: In a later analysis, the majority of CMV-associated beta chains seemingly showed HLA restriction. The authors later linked a missense DCLRE1C variant to TCR beta V- and J-gene trimming. Later on, an analysis tied approximately 17,000 TCR beta sequences to HLA alleles at 0.05 false discovery rate. Rarity held for most TCR sequences, but there were some public TCRs that occurred in many donors.

The V end was cut by 4 bases, the J end by 0 bases, with 10 bases between. The length of the CDR3 is 16 residues. Germline CDR1 SGHTA, CDR2 FQGNSA. The chain links TRBV7-2 to TRBJ1-6, with a weak D call TRBD1 (5 bases). This sequence originates from a woman between 35 and 50 years old in good health and CMV-seropositive. The specimen sequenced was PBMCs. CDR3 sequence reads: CASSWGWSSYNSPLHF. For the CDR3, the DNA is TGTGCCAGCAGCTGGGGCTGGAGCTCCTATAATTCACCCCTCCACTTT. The full variable domain, completed using reference TRBV7-2 and TRBJ1-6, is GAGVSQSPSNKVTEKGKDVELRCDPISGHTALYWYRQSLGQGLEFLIYFQGNSAPDKSGLPSDRFSAERTGGSVSTLTIQRTQQEDSAVYLCASSWGWSSYNSPLHFGNGTRLTVT.